Sequencing of this T cell receptor (beta chain) was carried out in a study of blood T cells in healthy people across ages. The CDR3 is 13 residues long. Trimming cost V 5 bases and J 6 bases, with 13 bases left between them. Germline CDR1 reads MGHRA; CDR2 reads YSYEKL. Primers used in a second PCR of roughly 7 to 11 cycles were a sample-barcoded 5' primer and a J-beta primer mix. TCRdb called the 5' RACE reads again in MiXCR, with one record for every CDR3 protein. The sample shows 1,500,000 or so distinct CDR3 sequences, approximately 42% of them seen only once. Sequencing input: blood. The gene calls are TRBV4-1 and TRBJ1-2, with D perhaps matching TRBD1 (6 bases). This clonotype was sampled from a woman aged 18-29 years in good health. The CDR3 sequence: CASSTQGLDGYTF. In DNA form, the CDR3 reads TGCGCCAGCAGCACGCAGGGGCTAGATGGCTACACCTTC.